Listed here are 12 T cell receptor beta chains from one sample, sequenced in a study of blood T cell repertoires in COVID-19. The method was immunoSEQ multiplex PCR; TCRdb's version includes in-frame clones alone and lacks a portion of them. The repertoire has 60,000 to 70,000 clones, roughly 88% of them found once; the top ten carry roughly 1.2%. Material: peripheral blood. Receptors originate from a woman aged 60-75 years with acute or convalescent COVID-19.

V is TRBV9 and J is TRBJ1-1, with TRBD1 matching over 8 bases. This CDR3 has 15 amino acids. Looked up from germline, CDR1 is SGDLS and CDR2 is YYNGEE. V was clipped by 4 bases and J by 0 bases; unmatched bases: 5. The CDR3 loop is CASSPRTGLNTEAFF. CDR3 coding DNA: TGTGCCAGCAGCCCGCGGACAGGGTTGAACACTGAAGCTTTCTTT.

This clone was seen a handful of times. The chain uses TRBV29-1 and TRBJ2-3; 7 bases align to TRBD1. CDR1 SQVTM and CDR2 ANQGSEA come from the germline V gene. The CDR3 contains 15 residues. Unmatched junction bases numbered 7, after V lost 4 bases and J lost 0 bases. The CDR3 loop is CSVVRQGPSTDTQYF. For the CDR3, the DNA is TGCAGCGTTGTTCGACAGGGCCCTAGCACAGATACGCAGTATTTT.

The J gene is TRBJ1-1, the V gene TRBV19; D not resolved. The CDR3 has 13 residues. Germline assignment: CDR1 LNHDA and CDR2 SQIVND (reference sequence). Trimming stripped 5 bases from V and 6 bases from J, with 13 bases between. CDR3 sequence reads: CASSLGGMSEAFF. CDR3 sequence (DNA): TGTGCCAGTAGTTTGGGAGGAATGTCTGAAGCTTTCTTT.

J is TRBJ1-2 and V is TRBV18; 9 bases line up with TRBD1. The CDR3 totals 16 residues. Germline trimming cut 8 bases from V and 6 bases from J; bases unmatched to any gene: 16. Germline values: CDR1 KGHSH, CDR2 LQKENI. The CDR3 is CASTLPPTTGGHGYTF. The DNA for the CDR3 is TGTGCCAGCACCCTGCCCCCCACAACAGGGGGCCATGGCTACACCTTC.

CDR3 protein: CASRGQGGGNQPQHF. The CDR3 DNA reads as TGTGCCAGCAGGGGACAGGGGGGTGGCAATCAGCCCCAGCATTTT. V and J are TRBV6-5 and TRBJ1-5; 11 bases match TRBD1. Per the germline V gene, CDR1 is MNHEY and CDR2 is SVGAGI. V gave up 6 bases and J gave up 2 bases; unmatched junction bases: 3. The CDR3 is 15 amino acids.

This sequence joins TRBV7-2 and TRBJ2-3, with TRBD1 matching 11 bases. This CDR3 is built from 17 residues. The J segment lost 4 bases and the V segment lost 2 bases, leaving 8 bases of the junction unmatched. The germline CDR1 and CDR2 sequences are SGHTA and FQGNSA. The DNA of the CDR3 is TGTGCCAGCAGCTTATATGGACAGGGGGCCGGATCAGATACGCAGTATTTT. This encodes CASSLYGQGAGSDTQYF. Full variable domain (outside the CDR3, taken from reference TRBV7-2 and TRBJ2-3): GAGVSQSPSNKVTEKGKDVELRCDPISGHTALYWYRQSLGQGLEFLIYFQGNSAPDKSGLPSDRFSAERTGGSVSTLTIQRTQQEDSAVYLCASSLYGQGAGSDTQYFGPGTRLTVL.

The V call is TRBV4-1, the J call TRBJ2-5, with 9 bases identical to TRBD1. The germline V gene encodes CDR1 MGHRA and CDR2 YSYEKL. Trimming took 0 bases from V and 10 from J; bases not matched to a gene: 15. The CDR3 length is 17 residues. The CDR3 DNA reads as TGCGCCAGCAGCCAAGACCCCGGACAGGGGATCGGAAGGTACCAGTACTTC. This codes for CASSQDPGQGIGRYQYF.

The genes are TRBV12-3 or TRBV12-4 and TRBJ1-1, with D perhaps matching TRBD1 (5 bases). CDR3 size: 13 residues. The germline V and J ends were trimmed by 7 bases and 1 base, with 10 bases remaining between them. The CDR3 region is CASTSGQNTEAFF. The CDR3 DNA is TGTGCCAGCACCTCCGGACAGAACACTGAAGCTTTCTTT.

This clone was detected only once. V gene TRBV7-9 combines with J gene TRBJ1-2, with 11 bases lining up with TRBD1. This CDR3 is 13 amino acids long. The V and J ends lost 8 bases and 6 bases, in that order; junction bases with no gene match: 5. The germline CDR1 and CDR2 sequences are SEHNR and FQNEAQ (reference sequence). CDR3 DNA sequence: TGTGCCAGCGCCCCGGGACAGGGGGATGGCTACACCTTC. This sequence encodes CASAPGQGDGYTF.

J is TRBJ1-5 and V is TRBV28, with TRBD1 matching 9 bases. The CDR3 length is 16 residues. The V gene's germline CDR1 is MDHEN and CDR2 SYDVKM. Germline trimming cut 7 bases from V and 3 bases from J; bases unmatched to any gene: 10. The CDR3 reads CASTIGGTGSNQPQHF. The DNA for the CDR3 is TGTGCCAGCACTATCGGCGGGACAGGGTCCAATCAGCCCCAGCATTTT.

The CDR3 bases are TGTGCCAGCAGCCAATGGGGCATAGCGGAGTACGAGCAGTACGTC. Its protein product is CASSQWGIAEYEQYV. The rearrangement links TRBV7-2 to TRBJ2-7; D perhaps matches TRBD2 (6 bases). The CDR3 covers 15 residues. V was clipped by 5 bases and J by 4 bases, with 18 bases between them. CDR1 is SGHTA, CDR2 FQGNSA, per germline.

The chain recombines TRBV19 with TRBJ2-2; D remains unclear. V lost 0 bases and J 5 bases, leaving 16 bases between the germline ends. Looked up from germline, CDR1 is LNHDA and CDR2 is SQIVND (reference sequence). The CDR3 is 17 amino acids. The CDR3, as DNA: TGTGCCAGTAGTATAGATCCAGCTGGGCAGACAACCGGGGAGCTGTTTTTT. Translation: CASSIDPAGQTTGELFF.